This T cell receptor (beta chain) was retrieved from a study of preoperative IRX-2 immunotherapy in early breast cancer. Treatment defined: preoperative locoregional IRX-2 cytokine immunotherapy. Samples came from a phase Ib trial of preoperative locoregional IRX-2 cytokine immunotherapy. Sequenced by immunoSEQ multiplex PCR; TCRdb stores in-frame clones only, minus some. The sample contains 25,000 to 30,000 clones, roughly 75% of which appear only once. CDR3 length: 16 amino acids. The V end lost 6 bases, the J end lost 6 bases, and 23 bases lay between the germline ends. This material consisted of lymph node tissue, taken after IRX-2 immunotherapy. This receptor was obtained from a human donor with breast cancer. The rearrangement links TRBV23-1 to TRBJ1-1, with a possible D match to TRBD1 (5 bases). TRBV23-1 is an ORF, with its function uncertain. The CDR3 nucleotides read TGCGCCAGCAGCCAAGATTGGGGGGGGTCCCAGGCTGAAGCTTTCTTT. Translated: CASSQDWGGSQAEAFF.